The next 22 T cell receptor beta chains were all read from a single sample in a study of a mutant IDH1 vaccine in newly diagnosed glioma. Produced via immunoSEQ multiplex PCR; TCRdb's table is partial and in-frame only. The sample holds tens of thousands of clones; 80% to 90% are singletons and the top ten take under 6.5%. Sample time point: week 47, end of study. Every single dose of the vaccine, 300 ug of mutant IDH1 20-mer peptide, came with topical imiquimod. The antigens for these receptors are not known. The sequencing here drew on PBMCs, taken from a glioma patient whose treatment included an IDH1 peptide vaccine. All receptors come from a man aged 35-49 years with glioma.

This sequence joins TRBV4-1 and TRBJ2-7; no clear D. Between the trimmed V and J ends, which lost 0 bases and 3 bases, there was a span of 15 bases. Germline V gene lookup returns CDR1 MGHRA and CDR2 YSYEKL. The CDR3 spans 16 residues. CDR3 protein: CASSQDFPHGYYEQYF. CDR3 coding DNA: TGCGCCAGCAGCCAAGATTTCCCTCACGGGTACTACGAGCAGTACTTC.

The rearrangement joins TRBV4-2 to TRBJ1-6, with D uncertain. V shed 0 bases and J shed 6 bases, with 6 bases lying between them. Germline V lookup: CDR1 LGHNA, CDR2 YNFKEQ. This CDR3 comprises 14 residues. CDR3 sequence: CASSQDLTNSPLHF. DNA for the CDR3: TGTGCCAGCAGCCAAGATCTCACTAATTCACCCCTCCACTTT.

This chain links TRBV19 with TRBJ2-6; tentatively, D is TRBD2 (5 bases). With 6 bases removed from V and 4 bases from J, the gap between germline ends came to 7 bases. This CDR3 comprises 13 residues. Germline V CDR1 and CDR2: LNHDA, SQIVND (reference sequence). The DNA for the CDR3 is TGTGCCAGTAGAGGGAGAGGGGCCAACGTCCTGACTTTC. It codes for CASRGRGANVLTF.

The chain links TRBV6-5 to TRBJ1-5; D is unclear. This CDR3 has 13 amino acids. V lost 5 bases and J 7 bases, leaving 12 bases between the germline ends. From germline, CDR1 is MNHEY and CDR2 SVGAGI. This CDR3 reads CASSVWAGQPQHF. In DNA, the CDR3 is TGTGCCAGCAGTGTCTGGGCCGGGCAGCCCCAGCATTTT.

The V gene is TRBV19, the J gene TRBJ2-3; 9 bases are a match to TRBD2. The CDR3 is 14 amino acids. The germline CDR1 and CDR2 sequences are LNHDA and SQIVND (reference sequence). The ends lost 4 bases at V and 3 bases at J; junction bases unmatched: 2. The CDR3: CASSRLAVTDTQYF. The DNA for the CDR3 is TGTGCCAGTAGTAGACTAGCGGTAACAGATACGCAGTATTTT.

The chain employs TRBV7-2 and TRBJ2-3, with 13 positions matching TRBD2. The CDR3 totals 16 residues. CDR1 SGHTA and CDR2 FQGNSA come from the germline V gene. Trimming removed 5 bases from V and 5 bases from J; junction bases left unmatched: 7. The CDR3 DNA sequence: TGTGCCAGCAGCGTGAGACTAGCGGGGGGCAGAGATACGCAGTATTTT. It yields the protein CASSVRLAGGRDTQYF. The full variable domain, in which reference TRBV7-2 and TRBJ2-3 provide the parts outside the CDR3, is GAGVSQSPSNKVTEKGKDVELRCDPISGHTALYWYRQSLGQGLEFLIYFQGNSAPDKSGLPSDRFSAERTGGSVSTLTIQRTQQEDSAVYLCASSVRLAGGRDTQYFGPGTRLTVL.

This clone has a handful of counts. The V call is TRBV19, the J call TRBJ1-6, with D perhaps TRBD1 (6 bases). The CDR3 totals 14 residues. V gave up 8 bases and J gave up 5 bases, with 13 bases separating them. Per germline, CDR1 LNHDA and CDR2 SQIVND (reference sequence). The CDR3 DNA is TGTGCCAGTTCCATTGGACAGAATAATTCACCCCTCCACTTT. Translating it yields CASSIGQNNSPLHF.

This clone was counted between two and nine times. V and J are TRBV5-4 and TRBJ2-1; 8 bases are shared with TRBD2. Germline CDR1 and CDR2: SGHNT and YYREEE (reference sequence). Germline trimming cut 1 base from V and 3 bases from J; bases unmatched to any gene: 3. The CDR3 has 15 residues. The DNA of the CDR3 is TGTGCCAGCAGCTTGCTCGGGGGGGGCTACAATGAGCAGTTCTTC. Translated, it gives CASSLLGGGYNEQFF.

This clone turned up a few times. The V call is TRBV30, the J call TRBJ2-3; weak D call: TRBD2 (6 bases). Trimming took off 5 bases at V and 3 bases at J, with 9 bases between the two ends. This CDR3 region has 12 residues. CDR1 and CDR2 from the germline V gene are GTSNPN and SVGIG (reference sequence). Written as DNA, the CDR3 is TGTGCCTGGGGGACTTTAACAGATACGCAGTATTTT. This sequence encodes CAWGTLTDTQYF.

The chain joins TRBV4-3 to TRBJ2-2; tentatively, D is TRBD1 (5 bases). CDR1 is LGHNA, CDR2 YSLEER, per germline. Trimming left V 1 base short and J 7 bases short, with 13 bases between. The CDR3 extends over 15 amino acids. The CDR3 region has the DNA TGCGCCAGCAGCCAAGGAACGACAGAAAGCGGGGAGCTGTTTTTT. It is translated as CASSQGTTESGELFF.

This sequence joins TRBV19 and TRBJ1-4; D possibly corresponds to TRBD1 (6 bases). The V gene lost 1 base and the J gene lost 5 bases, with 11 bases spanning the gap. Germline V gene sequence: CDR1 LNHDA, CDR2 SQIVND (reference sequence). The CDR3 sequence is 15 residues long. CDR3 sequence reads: CASSIAGGKNEKLFF. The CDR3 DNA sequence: TGTGCCAGTAGTATAGCGGGGGGCAAGAATGAAAAACTGTTTTTT.

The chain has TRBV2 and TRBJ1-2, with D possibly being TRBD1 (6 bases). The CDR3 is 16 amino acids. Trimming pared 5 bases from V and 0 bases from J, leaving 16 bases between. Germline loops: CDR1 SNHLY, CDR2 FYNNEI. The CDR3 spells CASSLLGAATNYGYTF. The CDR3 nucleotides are TGTGCCAGCAGTCTCCTGGGGGCAGCTACTAACTATGGCTACACCTTC.

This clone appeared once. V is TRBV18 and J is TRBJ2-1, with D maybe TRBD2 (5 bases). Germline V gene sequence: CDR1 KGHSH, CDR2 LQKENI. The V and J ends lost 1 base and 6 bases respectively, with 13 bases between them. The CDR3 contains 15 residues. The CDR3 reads CASSPRERVSNEQFF. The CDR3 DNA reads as TGTGCCAGCTCACCACGGGAGAGGGTATCCAATGAGCAGTTCTTC.

CDR3 sequence reads: CASRDTSNYGYTF. The CDR3 nucleotides are TGTGCCAGCAGGGACACCTCTAACTATGGCTACACCTTC. The V and J genes are TRBV25-1 and TRBJ1-2, with D possibly being TRBD1 (5 bases). The CDR3 contains 13 residues. Germline V gene data show CDR1 as MGHDK and CDR2 as SYGVNS. The V end was cut by 6 bases, the J end by 0 bases, with 8 bases between.

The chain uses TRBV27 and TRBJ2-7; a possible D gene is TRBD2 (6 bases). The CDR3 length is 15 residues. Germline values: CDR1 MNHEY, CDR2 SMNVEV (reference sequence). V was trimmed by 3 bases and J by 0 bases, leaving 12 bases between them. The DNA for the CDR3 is TGTGCCAGCAGTTTGGTTGGCGGGGTCTCCTACGAGCAGTACTTC. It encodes CASSLVGGVSYEQYF.

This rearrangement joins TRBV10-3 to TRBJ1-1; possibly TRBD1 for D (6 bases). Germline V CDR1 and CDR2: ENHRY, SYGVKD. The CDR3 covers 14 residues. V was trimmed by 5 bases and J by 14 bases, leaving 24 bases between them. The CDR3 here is CAISSLQDQGGTFF. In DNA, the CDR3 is TGTGCCATCAGTTCACTACAGGACCAAGGGGGAACGTTCTTT.

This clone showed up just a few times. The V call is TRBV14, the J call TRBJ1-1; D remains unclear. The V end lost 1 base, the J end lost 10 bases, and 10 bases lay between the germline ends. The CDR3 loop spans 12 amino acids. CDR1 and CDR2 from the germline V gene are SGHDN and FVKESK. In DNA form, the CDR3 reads TGTGCCAGCAGCCAAGTCCAGCTGAGAGCTTTCTTT. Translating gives CASSQVQLRAFF.

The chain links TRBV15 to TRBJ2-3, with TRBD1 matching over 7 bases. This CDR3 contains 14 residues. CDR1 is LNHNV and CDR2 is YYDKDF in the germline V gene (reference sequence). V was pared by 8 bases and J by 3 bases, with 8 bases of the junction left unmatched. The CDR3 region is CATGRQGETDTQYF. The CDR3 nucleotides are TGTGCCACCGGGAGACAGGGAGAGACAGATACGCAGTATTTT. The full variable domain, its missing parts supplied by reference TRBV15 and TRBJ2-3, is DAMVIQNPRYQVTQFGKPVTLSCSQTLNHNVMYWYQQKSSQAPKLLFHYYDKDFNNEADTPDNFQSRRPNTSFCFLDIRSPGLGDTAMYLCATGRQGETDTQYFGPGTRLTVL.

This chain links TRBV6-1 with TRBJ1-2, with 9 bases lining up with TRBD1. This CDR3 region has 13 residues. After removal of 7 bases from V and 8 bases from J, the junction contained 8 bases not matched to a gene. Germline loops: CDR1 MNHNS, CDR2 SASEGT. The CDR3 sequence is CASTPGQGLGYTF. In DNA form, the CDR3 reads TGTGCCAGCACCCCGGGACAGGGCCTAGGCTACACCTTC.

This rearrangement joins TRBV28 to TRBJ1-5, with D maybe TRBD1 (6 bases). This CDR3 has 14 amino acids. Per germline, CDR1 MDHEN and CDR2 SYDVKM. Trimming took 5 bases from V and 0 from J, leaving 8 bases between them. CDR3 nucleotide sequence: TGTGCCAGCAGTCCGACAGGTAGCAATCAGCCCCAGCATTTT. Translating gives CASSPTGSNQPQHF. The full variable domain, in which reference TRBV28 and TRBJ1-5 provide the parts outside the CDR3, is DVKVTQSSRYLVKRTGEKVFLECVQDMDHENMFWYRQDPGLGLRLIYFSYDVKMKEKGDIPEGYSVSREKKERFSLILESASTNQTSMYLCASSPTGSNQPQHFGDGTRLSIL.

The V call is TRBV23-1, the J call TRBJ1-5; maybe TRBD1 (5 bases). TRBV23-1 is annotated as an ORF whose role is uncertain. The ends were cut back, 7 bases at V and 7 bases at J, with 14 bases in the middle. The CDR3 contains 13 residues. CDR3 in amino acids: CASTLVGGQPQHF. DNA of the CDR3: TGCGCCAGCACTTTAGTTGGGGGACAGCCCCAGCATTTT.

CDR3 in amino acids: CASSPWGHPRETQYF. The CDR3 bases are TGTGCCAGCAGCCCCTGGGGGCATCCCAGGGAGACCCAGTACTTC. V usage is TRBV9 and J usage is TRBJ2-5, with TRBD1 as a possible D gene (6 bases). Per germline, CDR1 SGDLS and CDR2 YYNGEE. V lost 4 bases to trimming and J lost 5 bases, with 18 bases between them. The CDR3 loop spans 15 amino acids.